The clone carrying this TCR beta chain was recorded a few times. This CDR3 is built from 18 residues. In germline, CDR1 is SGHRS, CDR2 YFSETQ. V gave up 5 bases and J gave up 4 bases; unmatched junction bases: 12. Sequencing was performed with immunoSEQ multiplex PCR; in TCRdb, only in-frame clones are kept and a portion is missing. This table has about 310,000 clones, 80% to 90% appearing once. The data were obtained in a study of blood T cell repertoires in COVID-19. The sequence came from a man aged 30 to 39 who had recovered from COVID-19. The J gene is TRBJ2-3, the V gene TRBV5-1; TRBD2 matches 14 bases. The sequenced material came from PBMCs or T cells enriched from blood (not recorded which). CDR3: CASSWGLAGAQGADTQYF. The CDR3 DNA reads as TGCGCCAGCAGTTGGGGACTAGCGGGGGCCCAGGGAGCAGATACGCAGTATTTT.